What follows are 25 T cell receptor beta chains derived from one specimen sequenced in a study of blood T cell repertoires in COVID-19. Sequencing was performed with immunoSEQ multiplex PCR; in TCRdb, only in-frame clones are kept and a portion is missing. The sample lists 200,000 to 250,000 clones; approximately 80% were seen once. Sequenced sample: PBMCs or T cells enriched from blood (not recorded which). Receptor source: a young man with acute COVID-19.

This chain's CDR3 is CASSVGQGRGYTF. The CDR3 bases are TGCGCCAGCAGTGTAGGGCAGGGAAGGGGCTACACCTTC. The chain has TRBV10-2 and TRBJ1-2, with D perhaps TRBD1 (5 bases). The germline V and J ends were trimmed by 4 bases and 8 bases, with 14 bases remaining between them. The CDR3 loop spans 13 amino acids. The germline V gene encodes CDR1 WSHSY and CDR2 SAAADI.

The rearrangement uses TRBV5-1 and TRBJ2-1, with TRBD1 matching over 9 bases. In germline, CDR1 is SGHRS, CDR2 YFSETQ. This CDR3 has 14 amino acids. The J segment lost 4 bases and the V segment lost 4 bases, leaving 3 bases of the junction unmatched. CDR3 DNA: TGCGCCAGCAGCCCCGACAGGGGGTACAATGAGCAGTTCTTC. Residues: CASSPDRGYNEQFF. Variable domain in full (rest from reference TRBV5-1 and TRBJ2-1): KAGVTQTPRYLIKTRGQQVTLSCSPISGHRSVSWYQQTPGQGLQFLFEYFSETQRNKGNFPGRFSGRQFSNSRSEMNVSTLELGDSALYLCASSPDRGYNEQFFGPGTRLTVL.

The CDR3 DNA reads as TGTGCCAGCAGCCGCCGGACTAGCGCAAGCACAGATACGCAGTATTTT. Translation gives CASSRRTSASTDTQYF. This chain links TRBV7-3 with TRBJ2-3; 9 positions agree with TRBD2. V dropped 5 bases and J dropped 0; count of bases not matched to a gene: 6. CDR1 is SGHTA and CDR2 is FQGTGA in the germline V gene. CDR3 length equals 16 residues.

The sample holds one count of this clone. The V call is TRBV2, the J call TRBJ1-4, with 11 positions matching TRBD1. Per germline, CDR1 SNHLY and CDR2 FYNNEI. V dropped 8 bases and J dropped 11; count of bases not matched to a gene: 7. The CDR3 covers 13 residues. The CDR3 sequence is CASGGQGAGKLFF. CDR3 nucleotides: TGTGCCAGCGGCGGACAGGGGGCTGGGAAACTGTTTTTT. The full variable domain, completed using reference TRBV2 and TRBJ1-4, is EPEVTQTPSHQVTQMGQEVILRCVPISNHLYFYWYRQILGQKVEFLVSFYNNEISEKSEIFDDQFSVERPDGSNFTLKIRSTKLEDSAMYFCASGGQGAGKLFFGSGTQLSVL.

This clone has just one count. The chain carries TRBV7-9 and TRBJ1-1; D possibly corresponds to TRBD1 (5 bases). The CDR3 runs 17 residues. Germline V gene data show CDR1 as SEHNR and CDR2 as FQNEAQ (reference sequence). The V end lost 3 bases, the J end lost 0 bases, and 17 bases lay between the germline ends. The CDR3 DNA follows: TGTGCCAGCAGCTTCCCCCGGGGGGGGATCATGAACACTGAAGCTTTCTTT. It codes for CASSFPRGGIMNTEAFF.

The V call is TRBV3-1 (or the pseudogene TRBV3-2), the J call TRBJ1-4; 9 bases are shared with TRBD1. This CDR3 is built from 19 residues. Germline V CDR1 and CDR2: LGHDT, YNNKEL (reference sequence). The V gene end was trimmed by 1 base and the J gene end by 4 bases; junction bases not matched to a gene: 13. Here the CDR3 reads CASSQGLGQGRAINEKLFF. CDR3 DNA: TGTGCCAGCAGCCAAGGCCTGGGACAGGGTAGAGCCATTAATGAAAAACTGTTTTTT.

The chain recombines TRBV30 with TRBJ2-5; D call uncertain. The ends were cut back, 2 bases at V and 6 bases at J, with 7 bases in the middle. CDR1 and CDR2 (germline): GTSNPN, SVGIG (reference sequence). The CDR3 is 11 amino acids. For the CDR3, the DNA is TGTGCCTGGAGTCCCAGGCAGACCCAGTACTTC. Translation: CAWSPRQTQYF. Looking up the rest from reference TRBV30 and TRBJ2-5 gives the full variable domain: SQTIHQWPATLVQPVGSPLSLECTVEGTSNPNLYWYRQAAGRGLQLLFYSVGIGQISSEVPQNLSASRPQDRQFILSSKKLLLSDSGFYLCAWSPRQTQYFGPGTRLLVL.

The chain joins TRBV11-2 to TRBJ2-3; 10 bases are shared with TRBD1. Looked up from germline, CDR1 is SGHAT and CDR2 is FQNNGV. The trim removed 0 bases at V and 6 bases at J, leaving 9 bases unmatched. The CDR3 runs 17 residues. The CDR3 DNA reads TGTGCCAGCAGCTTAGACACCGACAGGGGGCGATGGGATACGCAGTATTTT. It specifies CASSLDTDRGRWDTQYF.

The sample holds a few counts of this clone. The chain recombines TRBV19 with TRBJ1-3; 8 bases map to TRBD1. Trimming cost V 6 bases and J 2 bases; bases outside gene matches: 9. Germline V lookup: CDR1 LNHDA, CDR2 SQIVND (reference sequence). The CDR3 is 16 residues long. CDR3 DNA: TGTGCCAGTAGCACTACCGGGACAGGAGCTGGAAACACCATATATTTT. Translation gives CASSTTGTGAGNTIYF. Full variable domain (missing parts from reference TRBV19 and TRBJ1-3): DGGITQSPKYLFRKEGQNVTLSCEQNLNHDAMYWYRQDPGQGLRLIYYSQIVNDFQKGDIAEGYSVSREKKESFPLTVTSAQKNPTAFYLCASSTTGTGAGNTIYFGEGSWLTVV.

This clone has a handful of counts. This rearrangement joins TRBV10-2 to TRBJ2-7; 7 bases map to TRBD2. Looked up from germline, CDR1 is WSHSY and CDR2 is SAAADI. Trimming removed 7 bases from V and 0 bases from J; junction bases left unmatched: 3. The CDR3 totals 13 residues. The DNA for the CDR3 is TGCGCCAGCAAGCGGGATTCCTCCTACGAGCAGTACTTC. Translated: CASKRDSSYEQYF.

The V call is TRBV3-1 (or the pseudogene TRBV3-2), the J call TRBJ1-2, with 10 bases fitting TRBD1. The CDR3 extends over 13 amino acids. V lost 3 bases, J lost 5 bases, and 0 bases stayed unmatched. The V gene's germline CDR1 is LGHDT and CDR2 YNNKEL (reference sequence). In DNA form, the CDR3 reads TGTGCCAGCAGCCAGGGACAGGGGTATGGCTACACCTTC. Amino acids: CASSQGQGYGYTF.

V is TRBV20-1 and J is TRBJ1-2; tentative D call: TRBD1 (6 bases). V shed 3 bases and J shed 7 bases, with 6 bases lying between them. The CDR3 runs to 10 residues. The germline CDR1 and CDR2 sequences are DFQATT and SNEGSKA (reference sequence). This CDR3 reads CSARTGGYTF. The CDR3 DNA reads as TGCAGTGCTAGGACAGGTGGCTACACCTTC.

The genes are TRBV2 and TRBJ2-3; 7 bases are a match to TRBD1. J gave up 7 bases and V 8 bases, and 18 bases lay outside the gene matches. This CDR3 contains 16 residues. CDR1 is SNHLY, CDR2 FYNNEI, per germline. As DNA, the CDR3 is TGTGCCAGCGTCACTGAGGGACAGACCATAACAAATACGCAGTATTTT. Its translation is CASVTEGQTITNTQYF.

This chain uses TRBV6-1 with TRBJ1-2; tentatively, D is TRBD1 (6 bases). There are 15 residues in the CDR3. CDR1 MNHNS and CDR2 SASEGT come from the germline V gene. Trimming removed 2 bases at V and 2 bases at J, with 12 bases between. The DNA for the CDR3 is TGTGCCAGCAGTGAACGGAGGACAGAGAACTATGGCTACACCTTC. Translated, it gives CASSERRTENYGYTF.

CDR3 protein: CASSIRRAGASYNEQFF. DNA for the CDR3: TGTGCCAGTAGTATAAGGAGGGCGGGGGCCTCCTACAATGAGCAGTTCTTC. The gene calls are TRBV19 and TRBJ2-1; tentatively, D is TRBD2 (7 bases). V was trimmed by 2 bases and J by 0 bases, leaving 14 bases between them. Germline V gene lookup returns CDR1 LNHDA and CDR2 SQIVND (reference sequence). This CDR3 region has 17 residues.

The chain links TRBV14 to TRBJ1-1; D gene ambiguous. This CDR3 has 16 amino acids. Germline V gene data show CDR1 as SGHDN and CDR2 as FVKESK. The V and J ends lost 0 bases and 0 bases respectively, with 11 bases between them. The CDR3 sequence: CASSQDLRGMNTEAFF. DNA for the CDR3: TGTGCCAGCAGCCAAGATCTGAGAGGAATGAACACTGAAGCTTTCTTT.

The rearrangement links TRBV7-3 to TRBJ2-3; tentatively, D is TRBD2 (6 bases). The germline gives CDR1 SGHTA, CDR2 FQGTGA. This CDR3 has 15 amino acids. The V end was cut by 4 bases, the J end by 0 bases, with 11 bases between. This CDR3 is CASSSGRGSTDTQYF. The CDR3 bases are TGTGCCAGCAGCTCCGGCCGGGGGAGCACAGATACGCAGTATTTT.

This chain uses TRBV4-1 with TRBJ2-2; 8 bases are shared with TRBD1. The CDR3 loop spans 15 amino acids. V gave up 2 bases and J gave up 4 bases; unmatched junction bases: 3. Germline CDR1 and CDR2: MGHRA and YSYEKL. CDR3 bases: TGCGCCAGCAGCCAACGACAGGGGTTCACCGGGGAGCTGTTTTTT. Protein product: CASSQRQGFTGELFF.

This clone was recorded only once. The chain employs TRBV11-2 and TRBJ2-2, with D tentatively TRBD1 (6 bases). This CDR3 spans 15 amino acids. Trimming cost V 5 bases and J 4 bases, with 14 bases left between them. Germline CDR1 is SGHAT and CDR2 is FQNNGV. Here the CDR3 reads CASSKPGHPTGELFF. The DNA for the CDR3 is TGTGCCAGCAGCAAGCCGGGACACCCCACCGGGGAGCTGTTTTTT.

This sequence joins TRBV6-5 and TRBJ1-2, with 9 positions matching TRBD1. Germline CDR1 and CDR2: MNHEY and SVGAGI. The J segment lost 8 bases and the V segment lost 4 bases, leaving 8 bases of the junction unmatched. This CDR3 spans 14 amino acids. CDR3: CASSLLQGARGYTF. In DNA, the CDR3 is TGTGCCAGCAGTTTACTACAGGGGGCGAGGGGCTACACCTTC.

V usage is TRBV2 and J usage is TRBJ1-6; D perhaps matches TRBD1 (6 bases). Germline V gene lookup returns CDR1 SNHLY and CDR2 FYNNEI. CDR3 length: 13 residues. Trimming stripped 6 bases from V and 3 bases from J, with 6 bases between. DNA for the CDR3: TGTGCCAGCAGGGACAGCTATAATTCACCCCTCCACTTT. Amino acid sequence: CASRDSYNSPLHF. The full variable domain, in which reference TRBV2 and TRBJ1-6 provide the parts outside the CDR3, is EPEVTQTPSHQVTQMGQEVILRCVPISNHLYFYWYRQILGQKVEFLVSFYNNEISEKSEIFDDQFSVERPDGSNFTLKIRSTKLEDSAMYFCASRDSYNSPLHFGNGTRLTVT.

In its sample, this clone was seen a few times. The V and J genes are TRBV10-2 and TRBJ1-3; unclear D gene. The germline gives CDR1 WSHSY, CDR2 SAAADI. Trimming shortened V by 5 bases and J by 8 bases, and 13 bases separated the two germline ends. The CDR3 is 13 amino acids. CDR3 DNA sequence: TGCGCCAGCAGTCTGGGCCGGAGGGACACCATATATTTT. Translating gives CASSLGRRDTIYF.

The chain has TRBV6-5 and TRBJ1-1; D not resolved. Germline V gene data show CDR1 as MNHEY and CDR2 as SVGAGI. V lost 7 bases, J lost 2 bases, and 11 bases lay in between. The CDR3 is 13 residues long. CDR3 amino acids: CASIAELNTEAFF. The CDR3 bases are TGTGCCAGCATTGCCGAGCTTAACACTGAAGCTTTCTTT.

The chain links TRBV5-6 to TRBJ1-1; 8 bases are a match to TRBD1. Trimming took 2 bases from V and 4 from J; bases not matched to a gene: 1. The CDR3 covers 13 residues. The V gene's germline CDR1 is SGHDT and CDR2 YYEEEE. CDR3 DNA sequence: TGTGCCAGCAGCTTACAGGGGGGCACTGAAGCTTTCTTT. Translated: CASSLQGGTEAFF.

V usage is TRBV9 and J usage is TRBJ2-1; no clear D gene. Per germline, CDR1 SGDLS and CDR2 YYNGEE. Trimming stripped 0 bases from V and 8 bases from J, with 6 bases between. The CDR3 is 12 amino acids. The CDR3 region has the DNA TGTGCCAGCAGCGTAGATCGGGATGAGCAGTTCTTC. This encodes CASSVDRDEQFF.